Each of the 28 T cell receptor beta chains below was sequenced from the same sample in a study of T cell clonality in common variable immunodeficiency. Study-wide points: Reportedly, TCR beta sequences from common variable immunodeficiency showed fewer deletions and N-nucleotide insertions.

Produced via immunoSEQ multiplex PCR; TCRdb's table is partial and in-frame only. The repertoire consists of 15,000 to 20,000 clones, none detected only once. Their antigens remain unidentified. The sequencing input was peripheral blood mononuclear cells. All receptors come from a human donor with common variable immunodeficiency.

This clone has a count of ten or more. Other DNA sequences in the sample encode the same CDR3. The CDR3: CASSLVRTQETQYF. The part of the CDR3 DNA that was read is TGCGCCAGCAGCTTGGTTAGGACTCAAGAGACC. The rearrangement links TRBV5-1 to TRBJ2-5, with D perhaps TRBD2 (5 bases). The read ends 3 residues before the CDR3 terminus; that terminus is restored from the germline J gene. V lost 0 bases to trimming and J lost 2 bases, with 8 bases between them. The CDR3 contains 14 residues. The germline gives CDR1 SGHRS, CDR2 YFSETQ.

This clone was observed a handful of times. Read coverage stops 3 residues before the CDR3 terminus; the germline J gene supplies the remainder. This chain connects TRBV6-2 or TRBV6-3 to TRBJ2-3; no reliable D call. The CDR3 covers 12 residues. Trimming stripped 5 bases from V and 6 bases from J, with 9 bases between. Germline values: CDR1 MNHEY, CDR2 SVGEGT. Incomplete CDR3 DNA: TGTGCCAGCAGTCCCCACCAGGATACG. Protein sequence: CASSPHQDT. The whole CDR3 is CASSPHQDTQYF.

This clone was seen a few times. The CDR3 DNA, read in part, is TGTGCCAGTAGTCCCGACATTCTTCAAAAA. Amino acids: CASSPDILQK. The CDR3 reads in full as CASSPDILQKLFF. The chain employs TRBV19 and TRBJ1-4; D is unclear. The read terminates 3 residues ahead of where the CDR3 ends, so the germline J gene completes it. Trimming took off 5 bases at V and 9 bases at J, with 13 bases between the two ends. Germline V lookup: CDR1 LNHDA, CDR2 SQIVND (reference sequence). The CDR3 length is 13 residues.

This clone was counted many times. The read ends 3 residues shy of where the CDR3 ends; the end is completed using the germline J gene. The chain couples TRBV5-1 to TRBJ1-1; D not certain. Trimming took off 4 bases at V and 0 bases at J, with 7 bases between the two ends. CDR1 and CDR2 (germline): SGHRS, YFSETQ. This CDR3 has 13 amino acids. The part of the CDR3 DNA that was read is TGCGCCAGCAGCGGACTGCTGAACACTGAA. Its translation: CASSGLLNTE. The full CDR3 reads CASSGLLNTEAFF.

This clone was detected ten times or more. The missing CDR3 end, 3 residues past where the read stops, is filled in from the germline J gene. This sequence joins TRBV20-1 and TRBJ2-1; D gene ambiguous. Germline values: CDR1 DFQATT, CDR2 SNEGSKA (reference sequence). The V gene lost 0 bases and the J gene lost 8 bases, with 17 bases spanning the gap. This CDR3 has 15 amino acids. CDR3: CSARDLERGSDEQFF. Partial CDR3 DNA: TGCAGTGCTAGAGATCTCGAGCGAGGATCCGATGAG.

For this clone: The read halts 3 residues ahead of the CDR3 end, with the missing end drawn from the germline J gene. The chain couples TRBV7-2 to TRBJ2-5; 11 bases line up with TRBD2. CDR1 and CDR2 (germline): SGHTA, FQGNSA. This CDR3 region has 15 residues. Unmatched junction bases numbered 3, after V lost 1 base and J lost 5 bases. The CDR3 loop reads CASSLVAGGSETQYF. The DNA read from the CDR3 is TGTGCCAGCAGCTTAGTAGCGGGGGGGAGTGAGACC.

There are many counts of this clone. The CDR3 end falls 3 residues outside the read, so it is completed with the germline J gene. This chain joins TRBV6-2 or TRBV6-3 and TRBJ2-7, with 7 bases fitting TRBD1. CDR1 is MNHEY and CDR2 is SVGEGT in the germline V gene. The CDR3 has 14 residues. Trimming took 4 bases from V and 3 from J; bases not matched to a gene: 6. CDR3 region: CASSSEGQIYEQYF. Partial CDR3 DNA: TGTGCCAGCAGTTCTGAGGGACAGATCTACGAG.

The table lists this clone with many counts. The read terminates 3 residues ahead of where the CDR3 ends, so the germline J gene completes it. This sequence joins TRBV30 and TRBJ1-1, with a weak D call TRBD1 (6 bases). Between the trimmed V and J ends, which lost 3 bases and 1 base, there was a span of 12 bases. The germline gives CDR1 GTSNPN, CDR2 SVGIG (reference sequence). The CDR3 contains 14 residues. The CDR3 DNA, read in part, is TGTGCCTGGAGAGCGCGCAGGGGGAACACTGAA. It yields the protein CAWRARRGNTE. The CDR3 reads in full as CAWRARRGNTEAFF.

CDR3 loop: CSARFTSGRDTQYF. The covered CDR3 bases are TGCAGTGCTAGGTTTACTAGCGGGAGAGATACG. This chain connects TRBV20-1 to TRBJ2-3, with 11 nucleotides matching TRBD2. The read falls 3 residues short of the CDR3 end, and the missing part is taken from the germline J gene. V lost 3 bases, J lost 5 bases, and 4 bases stayed unmatched. Germline lookup yields CDR1 DFQATT and CDR2 SNEGSKA (reference sequence). The CDR3 consists of 14 residues.

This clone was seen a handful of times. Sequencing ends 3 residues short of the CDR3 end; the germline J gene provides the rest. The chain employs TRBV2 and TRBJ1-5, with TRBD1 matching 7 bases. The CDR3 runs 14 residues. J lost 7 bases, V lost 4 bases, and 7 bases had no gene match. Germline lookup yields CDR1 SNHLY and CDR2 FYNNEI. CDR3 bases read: TGTGCCAGCAGTGCACAGGGGAGAGGCCAGCCC. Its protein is CASSAQGRGQP. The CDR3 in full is CASSAQGRGQPQHF.

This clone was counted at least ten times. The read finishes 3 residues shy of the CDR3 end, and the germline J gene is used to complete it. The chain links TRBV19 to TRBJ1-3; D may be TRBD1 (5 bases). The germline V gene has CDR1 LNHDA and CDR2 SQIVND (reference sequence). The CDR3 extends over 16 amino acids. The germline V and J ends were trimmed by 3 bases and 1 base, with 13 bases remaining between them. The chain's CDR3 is CASSIPQDYSGNTIYF. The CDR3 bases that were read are TGTGCCAGTAGTATTCCACAGGATTATTCTGGAAACACC.

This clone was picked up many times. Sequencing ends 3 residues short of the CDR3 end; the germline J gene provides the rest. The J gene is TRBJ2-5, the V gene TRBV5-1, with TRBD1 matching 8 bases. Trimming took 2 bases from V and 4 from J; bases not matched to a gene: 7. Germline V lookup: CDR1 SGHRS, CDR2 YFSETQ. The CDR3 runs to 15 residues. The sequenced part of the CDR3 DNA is TGCGCCAGCAGCTTAACCACAGGGGGTGGAGAGACC. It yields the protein CASSLTTGGGET. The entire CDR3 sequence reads CASSLTTGGGETQYF.

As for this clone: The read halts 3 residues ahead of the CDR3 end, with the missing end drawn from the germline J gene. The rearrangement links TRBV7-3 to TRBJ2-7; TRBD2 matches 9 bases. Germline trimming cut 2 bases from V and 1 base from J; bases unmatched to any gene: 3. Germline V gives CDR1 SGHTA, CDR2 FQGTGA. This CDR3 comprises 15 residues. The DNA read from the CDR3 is TGTGCCAGCAGCTTATATAGCGGGAGTTCCTACGAG. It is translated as CASSLYSGSSYE. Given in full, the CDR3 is CASSLYSGSSYEQYF.

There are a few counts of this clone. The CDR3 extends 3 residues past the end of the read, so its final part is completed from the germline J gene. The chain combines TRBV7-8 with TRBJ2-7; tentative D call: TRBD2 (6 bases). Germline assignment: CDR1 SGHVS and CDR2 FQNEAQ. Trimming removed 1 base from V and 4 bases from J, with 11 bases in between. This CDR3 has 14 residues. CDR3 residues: CASSLEAGTYEQYF. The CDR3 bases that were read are TGTGCCAGCAGCTTAGAGGCGGGAACATACGAG.

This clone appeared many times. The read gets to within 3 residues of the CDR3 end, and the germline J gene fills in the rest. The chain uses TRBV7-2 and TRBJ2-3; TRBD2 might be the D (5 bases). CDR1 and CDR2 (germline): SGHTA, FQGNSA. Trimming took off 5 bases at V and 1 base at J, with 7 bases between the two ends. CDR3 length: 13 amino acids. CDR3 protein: CASSPGGTDTQYF. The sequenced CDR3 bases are TGTGCCAGCAGCCCCGGGGGCACAGATACG.

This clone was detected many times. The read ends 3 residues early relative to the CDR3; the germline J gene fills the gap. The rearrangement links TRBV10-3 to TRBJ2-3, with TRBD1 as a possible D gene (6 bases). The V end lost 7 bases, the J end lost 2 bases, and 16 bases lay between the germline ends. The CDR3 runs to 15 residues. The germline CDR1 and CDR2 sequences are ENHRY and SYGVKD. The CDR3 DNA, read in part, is TGTGCCATCAAGAGCAGGGGATGGGACACAGATACG. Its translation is CAIKSRGWDTDT. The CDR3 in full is CAIKSRGWDTDTQYF.

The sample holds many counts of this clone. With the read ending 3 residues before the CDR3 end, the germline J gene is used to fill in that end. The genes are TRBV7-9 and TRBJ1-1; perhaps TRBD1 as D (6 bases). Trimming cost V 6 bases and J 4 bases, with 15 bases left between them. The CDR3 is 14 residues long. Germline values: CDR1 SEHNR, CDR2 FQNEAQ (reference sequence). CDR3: CASSLLQGSTEAFF. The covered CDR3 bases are TGTGCCAGCAGTTTATTGCAGGGGAGCACTGAA.

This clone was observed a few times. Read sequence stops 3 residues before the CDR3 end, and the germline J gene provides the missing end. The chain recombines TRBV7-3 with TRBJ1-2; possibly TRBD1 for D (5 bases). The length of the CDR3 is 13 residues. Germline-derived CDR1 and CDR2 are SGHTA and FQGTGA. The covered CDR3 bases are TGTGCCAGCAGCTTAACAGCAGGGTACGGC. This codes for CASSLTAGYG. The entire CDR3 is CASSLTAGYGYTF.

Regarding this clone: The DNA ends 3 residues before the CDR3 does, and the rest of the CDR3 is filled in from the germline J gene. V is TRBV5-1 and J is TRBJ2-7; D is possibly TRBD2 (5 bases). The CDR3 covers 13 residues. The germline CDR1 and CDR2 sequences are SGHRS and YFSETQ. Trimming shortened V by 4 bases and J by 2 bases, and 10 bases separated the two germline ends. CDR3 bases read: TGCGCCAGCAGCCTAGCTGCTACCTACGAG. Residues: CASSLAATYE. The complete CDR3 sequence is CASSLAATYEQYF.

This chain's CDR3 is CASSEQGNYGYTF. CDR3 DNA (partial): TGCGCCAGCAGTGAACAGGGTAACTATGGC. The rearrangement uses TRBV5-1 and TRBJ1-2, with D possibly TRBD1 on 6 matching bases. The missing CDR3 end, 3 residues past where the read stops, is filled in from the germline J gene. This CDR3 region has 13 residues. Looked up from germline, CDR1 is SGHRS and CDR2 is YFSETQ. V was clipped by 5 bases and J by 1 base, with 9 bases between them. Supplemented by reference TRBV5-1 and TRBJ1-2, the full variable domain reads KAGVTQTPRYLIKTRGQQVTLSCSPISGHRSVSWYQQTPGQGLQFLFEYFSETQRNKGNFPGRFSGRQFSNSRSEMNVSTLELGDSALYLCASSEQGNYGYTFGSGTRLTVV.

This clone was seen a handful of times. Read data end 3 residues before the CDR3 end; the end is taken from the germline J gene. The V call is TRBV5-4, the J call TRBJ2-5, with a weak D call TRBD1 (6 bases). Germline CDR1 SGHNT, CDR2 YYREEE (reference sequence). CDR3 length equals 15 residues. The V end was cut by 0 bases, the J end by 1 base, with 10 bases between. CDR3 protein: CASSLDDRPQETQYF. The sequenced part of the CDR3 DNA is TGTGCCAGCAGCTTGGATGACAGGCCCCAAGAGACC.

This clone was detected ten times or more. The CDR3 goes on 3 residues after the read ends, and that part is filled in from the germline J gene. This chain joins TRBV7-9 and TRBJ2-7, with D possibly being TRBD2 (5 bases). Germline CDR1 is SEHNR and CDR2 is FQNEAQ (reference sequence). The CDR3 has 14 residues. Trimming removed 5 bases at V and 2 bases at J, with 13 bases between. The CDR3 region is CASSQLVGPYEQYF. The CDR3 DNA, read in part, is TGTGCCAGCAGCCAACTAGTAGGCCCCTACGAG.

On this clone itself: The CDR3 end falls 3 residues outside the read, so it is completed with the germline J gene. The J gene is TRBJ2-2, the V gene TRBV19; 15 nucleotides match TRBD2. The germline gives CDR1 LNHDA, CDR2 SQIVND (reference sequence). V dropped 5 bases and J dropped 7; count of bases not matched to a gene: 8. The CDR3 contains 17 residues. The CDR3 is CASSLLGLAGGGGELFF. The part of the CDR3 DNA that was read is TGTGCCAGTAGTCTCCTGGGACTAGCGGGAGGTGGCGGGGAG.

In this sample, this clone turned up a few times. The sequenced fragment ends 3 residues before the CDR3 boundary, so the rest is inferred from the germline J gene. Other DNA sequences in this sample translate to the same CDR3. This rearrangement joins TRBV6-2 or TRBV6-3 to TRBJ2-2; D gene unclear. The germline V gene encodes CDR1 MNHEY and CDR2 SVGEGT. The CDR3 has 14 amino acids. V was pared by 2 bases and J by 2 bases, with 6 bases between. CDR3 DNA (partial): TGTGCCAGCAGTTACCCTTCTAACACCGGGGAG. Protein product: CASSYPSNTGE. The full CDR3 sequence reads CASSYPSNTGELFF.

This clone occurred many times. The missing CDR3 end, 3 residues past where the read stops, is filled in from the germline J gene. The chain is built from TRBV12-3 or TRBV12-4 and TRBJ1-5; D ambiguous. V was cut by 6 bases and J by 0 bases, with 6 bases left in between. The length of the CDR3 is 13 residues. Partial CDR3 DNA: TGTGCCAGCAGAAGGTATAGCAATCAGCCC. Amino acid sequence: CASRRYSNQP. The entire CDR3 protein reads CASRRYSNQPQHF.

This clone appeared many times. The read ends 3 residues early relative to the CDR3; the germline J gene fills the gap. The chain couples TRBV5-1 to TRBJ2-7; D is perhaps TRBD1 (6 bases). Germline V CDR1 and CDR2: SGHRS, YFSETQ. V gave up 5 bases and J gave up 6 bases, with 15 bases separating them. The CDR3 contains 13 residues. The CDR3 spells CASRTGTTSEQYF. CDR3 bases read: TGCGCCAGCAGGACCGGGACAACGAGCGAG.

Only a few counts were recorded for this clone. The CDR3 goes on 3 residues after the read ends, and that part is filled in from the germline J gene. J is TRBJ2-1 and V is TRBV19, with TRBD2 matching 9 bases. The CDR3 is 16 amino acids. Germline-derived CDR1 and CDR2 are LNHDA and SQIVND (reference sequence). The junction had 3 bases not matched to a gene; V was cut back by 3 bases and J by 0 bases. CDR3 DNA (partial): TGTGCCAGTAGTATGTTAGCGGGAGCCTCCTACAATGAG. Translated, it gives CASSMLAGASYNE. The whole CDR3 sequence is CASSMLAGASYNEQFF.

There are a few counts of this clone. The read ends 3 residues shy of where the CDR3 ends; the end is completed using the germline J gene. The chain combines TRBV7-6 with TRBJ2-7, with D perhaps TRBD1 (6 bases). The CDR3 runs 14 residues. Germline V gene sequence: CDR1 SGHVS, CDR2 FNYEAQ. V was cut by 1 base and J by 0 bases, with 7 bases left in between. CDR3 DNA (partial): TGTGCCAGCAGCTTAGAGGACAGCTCCTACGAG. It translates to CASSLEDSSYE. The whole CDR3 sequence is CASSLEDSSYEQYF.